A single sample is the source of the 2 T cell receptor beta chains below, sequenced in a study of blood T cell repertoires in COVID-19. TCRdb's copy holds only in-frame clones and misses some; the assay was immunoSEQ multiplex PCR. Among around 450,000 clones listed, around 90% were seen once. The specimen was PBMCs or T cells enriched from blood (not recorded which). The origin of the receptors is a woman under 30 who had recovered from COVID-19.

This chain links TRBV7-2 with TRBJ1-4; D perhaps matches TRBD1 (6 bases). The CDR3 is 15 residues long. The germline gives CDR1 SGHTA, CDR2 FQGNSA. The V and J ends lost 0 bases and 3 bases respectively, with 8 bases between them. The CDR3 nucleotides read TGTGCCAGCAGCTTAGCCAAGGGGGCTAATGAAAAACTGTTTTTT. Protein product: CASSLAKGANEKLFF.

This chain links TRBV25-1 with TRBJ1-3; perhaps TRBD1 as D (5 bases). V shed 10 bases and J shed 4 bases, with 17 bases lying between them. The CDR3 contains 14 residues. Per the germline V gene, CDR1 is MGHDK and CDR2 is SYGVNS. CDR3 DNA sequence: TGTGCCACAGCCGACAGTGTTGAAGGAAACACCATATATTTT. Its translation: CATADSVEGNTIYF.